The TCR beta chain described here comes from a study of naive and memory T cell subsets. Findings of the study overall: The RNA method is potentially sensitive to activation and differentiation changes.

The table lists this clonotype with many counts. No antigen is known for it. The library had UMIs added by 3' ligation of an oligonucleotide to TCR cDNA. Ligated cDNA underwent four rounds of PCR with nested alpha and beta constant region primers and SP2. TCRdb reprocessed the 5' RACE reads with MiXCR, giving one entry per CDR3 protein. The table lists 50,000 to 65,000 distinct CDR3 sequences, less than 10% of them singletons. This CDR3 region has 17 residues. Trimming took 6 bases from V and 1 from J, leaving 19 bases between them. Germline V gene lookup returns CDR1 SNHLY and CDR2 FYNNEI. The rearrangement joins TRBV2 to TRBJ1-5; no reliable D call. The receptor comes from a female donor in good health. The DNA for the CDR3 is TGTGCCAGCAGCCCTCCTGCGGGATTTGGAAGCAATCAGCCCCAGCATTTT. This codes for CASSPPAGFGSNQPQHF. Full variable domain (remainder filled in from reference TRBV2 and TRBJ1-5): EPEVTQTPSHQVTQMGQEVILRCVPISNHLYFYWYRQILGQKVEFLVSFYNNEISEKSEIFDDQFSVERPDGSNFTLKIRSTKLEDSAMYFCASSPPAGFGSNQPQHFGDGTRLSIL.